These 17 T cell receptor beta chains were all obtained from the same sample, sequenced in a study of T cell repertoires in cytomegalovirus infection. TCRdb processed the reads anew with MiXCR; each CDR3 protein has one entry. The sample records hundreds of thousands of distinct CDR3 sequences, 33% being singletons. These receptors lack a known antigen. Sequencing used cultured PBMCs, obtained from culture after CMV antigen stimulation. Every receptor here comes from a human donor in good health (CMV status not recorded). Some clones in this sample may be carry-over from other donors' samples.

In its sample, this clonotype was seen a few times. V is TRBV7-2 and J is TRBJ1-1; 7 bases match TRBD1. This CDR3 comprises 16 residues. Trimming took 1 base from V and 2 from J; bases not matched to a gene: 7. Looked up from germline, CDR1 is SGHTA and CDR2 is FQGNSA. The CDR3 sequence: CASSLGQGGYNTEAFF. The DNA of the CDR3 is TGTGCCAGCAGCTTAGGACAGGGCGGATATAACACTGAAGCTTTCTTT.

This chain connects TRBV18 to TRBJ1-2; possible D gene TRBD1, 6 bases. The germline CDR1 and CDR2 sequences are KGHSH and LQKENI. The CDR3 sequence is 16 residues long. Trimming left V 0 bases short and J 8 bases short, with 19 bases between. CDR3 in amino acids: CASSPPSYVGGSGYTF. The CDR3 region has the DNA TGTGCCAGCTCACCACCGTCTTATGTAGGGGGTAGCGGCTACACCTTC.

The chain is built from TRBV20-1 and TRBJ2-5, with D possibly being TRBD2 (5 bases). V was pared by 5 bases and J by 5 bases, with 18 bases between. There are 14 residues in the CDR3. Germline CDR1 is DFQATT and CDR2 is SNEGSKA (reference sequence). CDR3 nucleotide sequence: TGCAGTGCTGAACGCCCGGGGTCTGGGGAGACCCAGTACTTC. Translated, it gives CSAERPGSGETQYF.

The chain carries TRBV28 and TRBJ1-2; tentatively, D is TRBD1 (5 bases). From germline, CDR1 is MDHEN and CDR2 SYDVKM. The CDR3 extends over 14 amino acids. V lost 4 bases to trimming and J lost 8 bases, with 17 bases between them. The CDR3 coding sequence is TGTGCCAGCAGTTCCCCCCAGGGCAATGACGGCTACACCTTC. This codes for CASSSPQGNDGYTF.

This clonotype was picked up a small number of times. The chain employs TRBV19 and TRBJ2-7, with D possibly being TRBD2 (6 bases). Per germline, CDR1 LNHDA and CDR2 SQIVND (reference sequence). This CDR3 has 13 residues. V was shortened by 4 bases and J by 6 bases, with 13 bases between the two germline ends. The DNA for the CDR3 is TGTGCCAGTAGTACCCTACTAGCTGGCGAGCAGTACTTC. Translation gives CASSTLLAGEQYF.

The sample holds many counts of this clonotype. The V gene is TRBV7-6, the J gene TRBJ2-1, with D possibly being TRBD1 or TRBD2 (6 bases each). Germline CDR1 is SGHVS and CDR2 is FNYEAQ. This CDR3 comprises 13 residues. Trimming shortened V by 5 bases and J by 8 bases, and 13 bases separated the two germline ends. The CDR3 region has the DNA TGTGCCAGCAGCCCCACAGGGAGGTATGAGCAGTTCTTC. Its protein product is CASSPTGRYEQFF.

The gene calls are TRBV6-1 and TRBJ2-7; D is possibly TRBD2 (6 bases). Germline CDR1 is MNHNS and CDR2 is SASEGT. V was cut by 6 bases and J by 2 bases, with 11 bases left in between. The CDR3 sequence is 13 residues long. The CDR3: CASRGLATYEQYF. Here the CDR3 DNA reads TGTGCCAGCAGGGGACTGGCCACCTACGAGCAGTACTTC.

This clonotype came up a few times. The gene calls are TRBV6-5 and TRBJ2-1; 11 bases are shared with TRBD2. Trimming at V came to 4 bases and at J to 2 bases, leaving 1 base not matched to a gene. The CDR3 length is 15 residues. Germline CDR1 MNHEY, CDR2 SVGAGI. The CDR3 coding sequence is TGTGCCAGCAGTTGGGGACTAGCGGCCTACAATGAGCAGTTCTTC. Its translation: CASSWGLAAYNEQFF.

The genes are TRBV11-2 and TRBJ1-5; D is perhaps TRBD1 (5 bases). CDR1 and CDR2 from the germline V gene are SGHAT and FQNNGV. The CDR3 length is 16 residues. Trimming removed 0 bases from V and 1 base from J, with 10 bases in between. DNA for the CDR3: TGTGCCAGCAGCTTAGATCCTGGGGGAAGCAATCAGCCCCAGCATTTT. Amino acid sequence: CASSLDPGGSNQPQHF.

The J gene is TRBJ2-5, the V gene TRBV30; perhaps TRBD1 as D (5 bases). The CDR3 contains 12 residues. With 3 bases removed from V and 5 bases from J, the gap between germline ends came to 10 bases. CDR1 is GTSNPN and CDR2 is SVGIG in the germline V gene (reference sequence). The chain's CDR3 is CAWSRVGETQYF. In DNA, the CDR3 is TGTGCCTGGAGCAGGGTCGGGGAGACCCAGTACTTC.

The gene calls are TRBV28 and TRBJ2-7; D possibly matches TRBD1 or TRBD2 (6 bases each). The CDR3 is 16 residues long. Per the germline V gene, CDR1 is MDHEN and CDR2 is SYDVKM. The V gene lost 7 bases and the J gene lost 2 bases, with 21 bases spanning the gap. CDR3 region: CASTVGGRSLTYEQYF. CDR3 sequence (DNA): TGTGCCAGCACCGTGGGGGGCAGATCGCTGACCTACGAGCAGTACTTC.

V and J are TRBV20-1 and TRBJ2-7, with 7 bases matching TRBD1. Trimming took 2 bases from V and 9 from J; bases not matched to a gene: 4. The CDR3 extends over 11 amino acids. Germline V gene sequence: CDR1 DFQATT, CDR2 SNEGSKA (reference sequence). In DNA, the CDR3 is TGCAGTGCTAGATCCGGGACAGCGCAGTACTTC. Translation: CSARSGTAQYF.

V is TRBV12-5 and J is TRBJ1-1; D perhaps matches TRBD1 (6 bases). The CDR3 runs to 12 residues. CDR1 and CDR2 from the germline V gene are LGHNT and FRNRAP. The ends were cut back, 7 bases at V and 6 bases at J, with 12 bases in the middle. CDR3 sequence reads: CASAPTGSEAFF. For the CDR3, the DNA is TGTGCTAGTGCCCCGACAGGATCTGAAGCTTTCTTT.

Here the CDR3 reads CASRQGAAYNEGQFF. CDR3 nucleotide sequence: TGTGCCAGTCGACAGGGGGCGGCCTACAATGAAGGGCAGTTCTTC. This chain joins TRBV19 and TRBJ2-1; 10 bases map to TRBD1. The trim removed 8 bases at V and 12 bases at J, leaving 16 bases unmatched. Germline V gene sequence: CDR1 LNHDA, CDR2 SQIVND (reference sequence). This CDR3 spans 15 amino acids.

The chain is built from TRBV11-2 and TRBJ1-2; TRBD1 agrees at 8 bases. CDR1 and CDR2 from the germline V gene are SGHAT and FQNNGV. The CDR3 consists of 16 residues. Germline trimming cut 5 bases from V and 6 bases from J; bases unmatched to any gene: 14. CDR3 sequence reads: CASSPRPQGAVDGYTF. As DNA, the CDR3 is TGTGCCAGCAGCCCACGGCCTCAGGGGGCCGTAGATGGCTACACCTTC.

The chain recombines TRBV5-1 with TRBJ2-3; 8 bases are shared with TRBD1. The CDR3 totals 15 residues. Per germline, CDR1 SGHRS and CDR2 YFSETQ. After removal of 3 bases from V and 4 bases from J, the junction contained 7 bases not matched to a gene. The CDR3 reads CASSSGQGGPDTQYF. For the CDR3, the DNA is TGCGCCAGCAGCTCTGGACAGGGAGGCCCAGATACGCAGTATTTT.

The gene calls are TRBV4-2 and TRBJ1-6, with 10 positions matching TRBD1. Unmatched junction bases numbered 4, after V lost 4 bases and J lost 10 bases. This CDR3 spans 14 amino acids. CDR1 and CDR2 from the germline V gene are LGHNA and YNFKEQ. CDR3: CASSRDRGRSPLHF. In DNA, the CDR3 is TGTGCCAGCAGCCGGGACAGGGGCAGGTCACCCCTCCACTTT.